Shown below are 28 T cell receptor beta chains from a single sample sequenced in a study of human T cells and chemical hapten exposure. Each CDR3 protein is one row after TCRdb ran MiXCR on the RACE reads. The table shows over 70,000 distinct CDR3 sequences, with around a tenth occurring only once. Time point described: patch test 2, 6 weeks after DPC sensitization. This sample's treatment: therapeutic diphenylcyclopropenone sensitization with weekly scalp DPC. Sequenced here: whole blood, sampled in connection with sensitization to the hapten diphenylcyclopropenone (DPC). These receptors originate from a man between 18 and 29 years old with alopecia areata. Some clones in this sample may be carry-over from other donors' samples.

This clonotype was counted only a few times. This rearrangement joins TRBV10-1 to TRBJ1-2; D ambiguous. Germline V CDR1 and CDR2: WNHNN, SYGVQD (reference sequence). The V gene lost 6 bases and the J gene lost 2 bases, with 13 bases spanning the gap. This CDR3 is built from 14 residues. The CDR3 sequence: CASSPDGVNYGYTF. The DNA of the CDR3 is TGCGCCAGCAGCCCTGACGGAGTCAACTATGGCTACACCTTC.

This clonotype was observed many times. The chain employs TRBV19 and TRBJ2-2; TRBD1 matches 9 bases. CDR1 and CDR2 from the germline V gene are LNHDA and SQIVND (reference sequence). Unmatched junction bases numbered 8, after V lost 3 bases and J lost 9 bases. CDR3 size: 15 residues. The CDR3 loop is CASSIGTGIPRELFF. As DNA, the CDR3 is TGTGCCAGTAGTATTGGGACAGGGATCCCCCGGGAGCTGTTTTTT.

This clonotype was observed at least ten times. V is TRBV7-6 and J is TRBJ2-2; 7 positions agree with TRBD1. V was pared by 1 base and J by 4 bases, with 3 bases of the junction left unmatched. The germline V gene encodes CDR1 SGHVS and CDR2 FNYEAQ. The CDR3 has 15 residues. CDR3 region: CASSLEGAATGELFF. CDR3 bases: TGTGCCAGCAGCTTAGAGGGGGCGGCCACCGGGGAGCTGTTTTTT.

This chain uses TRBV9 with TRBJ2-1; tentatively, D is TRBD1 or TRBD2 (5 bases each). The CDR3 runs to 14 residues. V lost 2 bases to trimming and J lost 7 bases, with 13 bases between them. Per the germline V gene, CDR1 is SGDLS and CDR2 is YYNGEE. CDR3 DNA sequence: TGTGCCAGCAGCGTGGGACCACAAGGGAATGAGCAGTTCTTC. Amino acids: CASSVGPQGNEQFF.

This clonotype has at least ten counts. V gene TRBV4-3 combines with J gene TRBJ2-4; 7 bases map to TRBD1. CDR1 and CDR2 from the germline V gene are LGHNA and YSLEER. The CDR3 consists of 16 residues. With 0 bases clipped from V and 7 bases from J, the junction kept 9 bases outside the gene matches. The CDR3 reads CASSQDRQGRGNIQYF. In DNA, the CDR3 is TGCGCCAGCAGCCAAGACCGACAGGGAAGGGGTAACATTCAGTACTTC.

This clonotype has more than one count but fewer than ten. V usage is TRBV20-1 and J usage is TRBJ2-3; 9 bases agree with TRBD2. The CDR3 loop spans 14 amino acids. Germline trimming cut 2 bases from V and 5 bases from J; bases unmatched to any gene: 5. Germline CDR1 and CDR2: DFQATT and SNEGSKA (reference sequence). The CDR3 DNA follows: TGCAGTGCTAGACATAGCGGGGGCGGAGATACGCAGTATTTT. This codes for CSARHSGGGDTQYF.

J is TRBJ1-2 and V is TRBV7-2; TRBD1 matches at 9 bases. Germline CDR1 is SGHTA and CDR2 is FQGNSA. Unmatched junction bases numbered 12, after V lost 3 bases and J lost 7 bases. CDR3 size: 16 residues. The CDR3 nucleotides are TGTGCCAGCAGCTTCGGACAGGGGCCCCGAGGAAGTGGCTACACCTTC. Encoded protein: CASSFGQGPRGSGYTF.

This clonotype was counted ten times or more. The rearrangement joins TRBV9 to TRBJ2-7; D is unresolved. The CDR3 spans 15 residues. Germline CDR1 SGDLS, CDR2 YYNGEE. V lost 3 bases and J 0 bases, leaving 13 bases between the germline ends. CDR3 nucleotide sequence: TGTGCCAGCAGCGCCGCGGACGCCTACTCCTACGAGCAGTACTTC. It translates to CASSAADAYSYEQYF. Drawing the rest from reference TRBV9 and TRBJ2-7, the complete variable domain is DSGVTQTPKHLITATGQRVTLRCSPRSGDLSVYWYQQSLDQGLQFLIQYYNGEERAKGNILERFSAQQFPDLHSELNLSSLELGDSALYFCASSAADAYSYEQYFGPGTRLTVT.

The chain links TRBV28 to TRBJ2-7; 8 nucleotides line up with TRBD1. Germline-derived CDR1 and CDR2 are MDHEN and SYDVKM. V gave up 6 bases and J gave up 4 bases; unmatched junction bases: 5. There are 13 residues in the CDR3. CDR3 sequence reads: CASSRTGLYEQYF. The CDR3 nucleotides are TGTGCCAGCAGCCGGACAGGGCTATACGAGCAGTACTTC. The whole variable domain, remainder taken from reference TRBV28 and TRBJ2-7, is DVKVTQSSRYLVKRTGEKVFLECVQDMDHENMFWYRQDPGLGLRLIYFSYDVKMKEKGDIPEGYSVSREKKERFSLILESASTNQTSMYLCASSRTGLYEQYFGPGTRLTVT.

The chain uses TRBV4-3 and TRBJ1-4; 10 bases line up with TRBD1. CDR1 LGHNA and CDR2 YSLEER come from the germline V gene. V was pared by 5 bases and J by 8 bases, with 11 bases of the junction left unmatched. CDR3 length: 16 residues. Written as DNA, the CDR3 is TGCGCCAGCAGCACTGGACAGGGGGACGGCCAGGAAAAACTGTTTTTT. Residues: CASSTGQGDGQEKLFF.

This clonotype was observed a handful of times. The chain employs TRBV5-1 and TRBJ2-6; no reliable D call. The CDR3 has 15 residues. CDR1 and CDR2 (germline): SGHRS, YFSETQ. Deletions cut 2 bases from V and 4 bases from J, with 10 bases between. CDR3 DNA sequence: TGCGCCAGCAGCTTTGATAACTCCGGGGCCAACGTCCTGACTTTC. This encodes CASSFDNSGANVLTF.

This clonotype has a count of ten or more. The chain links TRBV18 to TRBJ2-7; D perhaps matches TRBD2 (5 bases). Germline values: CDR1 KGHSH, CDR2 LQKENI. The germline V and J ends were trimmed by 1 base and 1 base, with 11 bases remaining between them. The CDR3 has 15 residues. The CDR3 region has the DNA TGTGCCAGCTCACCACACGGGAAAAGGTCCTACGAGCAGTACTTC. It encodes CASSPHGKRSYEQYF.

This clonotype has at least ten counts. The chain is built from TRBV3-1 and TRBJ2-5, with TRBD1 as a possible D gene (6 bases). The germline V gene has CDR1 LGHDT and CDR2 YNNKEL (reference sequence). V shed 4 bases and J shed 2 bases, with 14 bases lying between them. The CDR3 runs 15 residues. The CDR3 loop reads CASSLRGIIQETQYF. The CDR3 DNA reads TGTGCCAGCAGCCTCAGGGGTATCATTCAAGAGACCCAGTACTTC.

The J gene is TRBJ2-1, the V gene TRBV28, with 8 bases aligning to TRBD1. Looked up from germline, CDR1 is MDHEN and CDR2 is SYDVKM. The CDR3 spans 11 residues. Trimming at V came to 6 bases and at J to 12 bases, leaving 4 bases not matched to a gene. CDR3 coding DNA: TGTGCCAGCAGCAGGGGGCTGGGGCAGTTCTTC. This sequence encodes CASSRGLGQFF. Variable domain in full (rest from reference TRBV28 and TRBJ2-1): DVKVTQSSRYLVKRTGEKVFLECVQDMDHENMFWYRQDPGLGLRLIYFSYDVKMKEKGDIPEGYSVSREKKERFSLILESASTNQTSMYLCASSRGLGQFFGPGTRLTVL.

V is TRBV4-1 and J is TRBJ1-1; 7 nucleotides align to TRBD1. V dropped 1 base and J dropped 1; count of bases not matched to a gene: 0. Germline CDR1 and CDR2: MGHRA and YSYEKL. There are 14 residues in the CDR3. This CDR3 reads CASSQGQGNTEAFF. CDR3 DNA: TGCGCCAGCAGCCAAGGACAGGGGAACACTGAAGCTTTCTTT.

This clonotype was recorded a few times. The J gene is TRBJ2-3, the V gene TRBV3-1; no reliable D call. Germline V gene lookup returns CDR1 LGHDT and CDR2 YNNKEL (reference sequence). V dropped 0 bases and J dropped 3 bases, with 7 bases sitting between them. This CDR3 has 14 amino acids. The DNA for the CDR3 is TGTGCCAGCAGCCAAGATACAGCGACAGATACGCAGTATTTT. This translates into CASSQDTATDTQYF.

This clonotype is a singleton in its sample. This rearrangement joins TRBV7-8 to TRBJ2-1, with a possible D match to TRBD2 (5 bases). The CDR3 has 13 amino acids. V was clipped by 4 bases and J by 6 bases, with 10 bases between them. CDR1 is SGHVS and CDR2 is FQNEAQ in the germline V gene. CDR3 DNA: TGTGCCAGCAGCTCTTGGGGAGCCAATGAGCAGTTCTTC. It specifies CASSSWGANEQFF.

This clonotype was detected once. Possible read error: a much larger clone is one base away. The V call is TRBV10-3, the J call TRBJ2-3; D unresolved. The CDR3 is made up of 11 amino acids. CDR1 and CDR2 (germline): ENHRY, SYGVKD. The CDR3 here is CAISASETQYF. Written as DNA, the CDR3 is TGTGCCATCAGCGCCTCAGAAACGCAGTATTTT.

The chain has TRBV6-6 and TRBJ1-5; 10 nucleotides agree with TRBD1. This CDR3 is 18 amino acids long. Germline trimming cut 6 bases from V and 2 bases from J; bases unmatched to any gene: 13. Germline values: CDR1 MNHNY, CDR2 SVGAGI (reference sequence). DNA for the CDR3: TGTGCCAGCAGCTTAACCGGGACAGGGGCGAAGGGCAATCAGCCCCAGCATTTT. Its translation: CASSLTGTGAKGNQPQHF.

This clonotype was observed a handful of times. The chain joins TRBV27 to TRBJ2-7; the D is unclear. The CDR3 covers 15 residues. The germline gives CDR1 MNHEY, CDR2 SMNVEV (reference sequence). V lost 1 base to trimming and J lost 3 bases, with 13 bases between them. The CDR3 bases are TGTGCCAGCAGTTTATTCGGTCTCCCCAGCTACGAGCAGTACTTC. Encoded protein: CASSLFGLPSYEQYF.

This clonotype was seen a handful of times. CDR3 nucleotides: TGCGCCAGCAGCCAAGAAAGCGGCCCCTACGAGCAGTACGTC. Translating gives CASSQESGPYEQYV. This chain joins TRBV4-1 and TRBJ2-7; D is possibly TRBD2 (5 bases). V was cut by 0 bases and J by 2 bases, with 8 bases left in between. In germline, CDR1 is MGHRA, CDR2 YSYEKL. CDR3 size: 14 residues.

V usage is TRBV7-9 and J usage is TRBJ1-4, with D uncertain. Looked up from germline, CDR1 is SEHNR and CDR2 is FQNEAQ (reference sequence). This CDR3 is 14 amino acids long. The germline V and J ends were trimmed by 2 bases and 6 bases, with 10 bases remaining between them. CDR3 coding DNA: TGTGCCAGCAGCTTATCATGGGAGGATGAAAAACTGTTTTTT. Translation: CASSLSWEDEKLFF.

This clonotype turned up a few times. CDR3 DNA: TGTGCCAGTAGTACCCGATCGGGACACCGGTATTCACCCCTCCACTTT. Protein: CASSTRSGHRYSPLHF. The chain couples TRBV19 to TRBJ1-6; a weak D match, TRBD1 (6 bases). Per germline, CDR1 LNHDA and CDR2 SQIVND (reference sequence). Trimming took off 4 bases at V and 8 bases at J, with 18 bases between the two ends. This CDR3 contains 16 residues. Together with reference TRBV19 and TRBJ1-6, the CDR3 gives the full variable domain: DGGITQSPKYLFRKEGQNVTLSCEQNLNHDAMYWYRQDPGQGLRLIYYSQIVNDFQKGDIAEGYSVSREKKESFPLTVTSAQKNPTAFYLCASSTRSGHRYSPLHFGNGTRLTVT.

This clonotype was counted at least ten times. The chain has TRBV7-9 and TRBJ2-7; D is undetermined. The CDR3 runs to 14 residues. Germline V gene data show CDR1 as SEHNR and CDR2 as FQNEAQ (reference sequence). Trimming left V 3 bases short and J 2 bases short, with 11 bases between. The CDR3 reads CASSFLDGTYEQYF. The CDR3 DNA reads TGTGCCAGCAGCTTCCTGGACGGAACCTACGAGCAGTACTTC.

This clonotype was found many times. The chain carries TRBV18 and TRBJ1-6; D not resolved. There are 12 residues in the CDR3. Germline V lookup: CDR1 KGHSH, CDR2 LQKENI. Trimming pared 3 bases from V and 8 bases from J, leaving 5 bases between. This chain's CDR3 is CASSPADSPLHF. The CDR3 coding sequence is TGTGCCAGCTCACCGGCCGATTCACCCCTCCACTTT.

The sample holds many counts of this clonotype. This chain uses TRBV20-1 with TRBJ2-4; D gene ambiguous. Deletions cut 5 bases from V and 0 bases from J, with 8 bases between. There are 13 residues in the CDR3. The germline CDR1 and CDR2 sequences are DFQATT and SNEGSKA (reference sequence). The CDR3 DNA is TGCAGTGCTCGGCAGCTAGCCAAAAACATTCAGTACTTC. Its protein is CSARQLAKNIQYF.

This clonotype was detected a few times. J is TRBJ1-3 and V is TRBV7-6; possibly TRBD1 for D (5 bases). Deletions cut 3 bases from V and 0 bases from J, with 9 bases between. The CDR3 length is 15 residues. The germline V gene encodes CDR1 SGHVS and CDR2 FNYEAQ. CDR3 region: CASSLGGSSGNTIYF. In DNA, the CDR3 is TGTGCCAGCAGCTTGGGGGGGAGCTCTGGAAACACCATATATTTT.

This clonotype was observed at least ten times. A junction boundary mismatches the germline segment, possibly from a read error. The rearrangement joins TRBV6-6 to TRBJ2-5; no firm D call. This CDR3 is built from 12 residues. CDR1 is MNHNY and CDR2 is SVGAGI in the germline V gene (reference sequence). The CDR3 sequence is CASSIDQETQYF. The CDR3 DNA sequence: TGTGCCAGCAGTATTGACCAGGAGACCCAGTACTTC.